A selection of T cell receptor beta chains follows, all from one sample in a study of blood T cell repertoires in COVID-19. The assay was immunoSEQ multiplex PCR, and TCRdb's table has in-frame clones only and misses some. The data show 200,000 to 250,000 clones, around 90% seen once. Sequencing used PBMCs or T cells enriched from blood (not recorded which). The receptor set was obtained from a man aged 25 to 45 in a cohort exposed to, infected with or recovered from COVID-19 (not recorded which). CDR3s leave out the opening cysteine and the closing phenylalanine or tryptophan. Each record gives: V gene, J gene, D gene, CDR3 protein. A D gene is named only where the DNA matches it firmly.

>TRBV5-1|TRBJ2-1|TRBD1
ASSRDRGIRF
>TRBV18|TRBJ2-2|NA
ASSPLAIGETGELF
>TRBV3-1/TRBV3-2|TRBJ1-4|TRBD1
ASSPKDRAREKLF
>TRBV28|TRBJ1-2|NA
ASSFQGDYGYT
>TRBV7-2|TRBJ2-1|NA
AGSLGGRPNEQF
>TRBV4-2|TRBJ1-1|TRBD1
ASSQSRATGDTEAF
>TRBV6-1|TRBJ2-7|TRBD1
ASSDLGQGHEQY
>TRBV6-5|TRBJ2-7|TRBD2
ASSSGRGYEQY
>TRBV27|TRBJ2-7|NA
ASSPEGPAYGQY
>TRBV19|TRBJ1-1|NA
ASILKQGSDGPVNTEAF
>TRBV9|TRBJ2-3|TRBD2
ASSVGLAGAMIGTDTQY
>TRBV19|TRBJ1-1|TRBD1
ASTLGQGAGKTEAF
>TRBV2|TRBJ2-3|TRBD2
ASSELAGGRDTQY
>TRBV4-2|TRBJ2-3|TRBD2
ASSQELAGGPITDTQY
>TRBV7-9|TRBJ2-7|TRBD1
ASSEEGGATLEQY
>TRBV15|TRBJ1-1|TRBD1
ATSGGTANTEAF
>TRBV5-1|TRBJ1-2|NA
ASMPGQGPNYGYT
>TRBV7-3|TRBJ2-7|NA
ASSLSGWNEQY
>TRBV18|TRBJ1-4|NA
ASSPLQGNEKLF
>TRBV19|TRBJ1-2|TRBD1
ASSRGRDRVSNGYT
>TRBV7-6|TRBJ1-4|NA
ASSPIRGPNEKLF
>TRBV5-6|TRBJ1-2|NA
ASSLGRRQGGYT
>TRBV6-2/TRBV6-3|TRBJ2-3|TRBD2
ASSYGLTSGSTDTQY
>TRBV7-7|TRBJ2-5|TRBD2
ASSLEPSGKETQY
>TRBV4-3|TRBJ1-4|NA
ASSHEGVATNEKLF
>TRBV5-1|TRBJ2-1|NA
ASRPSPGLEQF
>TRBV7-8|TRBJ2-3|TRBD2
ASSSGTTGTDTQY
>TRBV5-1|TRBJ2-6|TRBD1
ASSLVRDRDPGANVLT
>TRBV7-9|TRBJ2-3|TRBD2
ASSLGTSGRTDTQY
>TRBV9|TRBJ2-2|TRBD1
ASSIGQGAGELF
>TRBV5-1|TRBJ2-7|TRBD1
ASKGEFGTGGGPYEQY
>TRBV2|TRBJ1-1|NA
ASSEGQTSNTEAF
>TRBV10-3|TRBJ2-7|NA
AISEERAYEQY
>TRBV19|TRBJ2-3|NA
ASSLSAGLTDTQY
>TRBV9|TRBJ1-1|TRBD1
ASSSHGQGATEAF
>TRBV28|TRBJ2-7|NA
AIVQQGGRGEQY
>TRBV28|TRBJ1-4|NA
ASSLGRTGLAAEKLF
>TRBV15|TRBJ1-3|NA
ATSRDASQGTGNTIY
>TRBV7-2|TRBJ1-1|TRBD1
ASSTTGPGQGTGEAF
>TRBV11-2|TRBJ2-1|NA
ASSLNGELAYNEQF
>TRBV18|TRBJ2-5|TRBD2
ASSPRTSGRTQETQY